The 25 T cell receptor beta chains listed next were all sequenced from one sample in a study of shared clonotypes between healthy human individuals. Assay used: immunoSEQ multiplex PCR; TCRdb lists only in-frame clones, some missing. Among hundreds of thousands of clones, around 72% were seen once, and the ten largest hold less than 2%. Specimen: memory CD4+ T cells sorted from blood. The subset is: CD45RA-negative fraction. These receptors were collected from a woman aged 25 to 39 in good health.

The rearrangement links TRBV28 to TRBJ2-5, with TRBD2 matching 8 bases. J was trimmed by 5 bases and V by 8 bases; bases with no gene match: 7. The CDR3 sequence is 13 residues long. The germline V gene encodes CDR1 MDHEN and CDR2 SYDVKM. The CDR3 protein is CASALSGIETQYF. The CDR3 DNA reads TGTGCCAGCGCCCTTAGCGGGATTGAGACCCAGTACTTC.

The chain employs TRBV18 and TRBJ2-4; 7 bases line up with TRBD1. V lost 2 bases and J lost 7; bases outside the gene matches: 2. The germline V gene encodes CDR1 KGHSH and CDR2 LQKENI. This CDR3 contains 13 residues. This chain's CDR3 is CASSPKQGNIQYF. DNA for the CDR3: TGTGCCAGCTCACCAAAACAGGGGAACATTCAGTACTTC.

The chain has TRBV28 and TRBJ1-5, with 7 bases identical to TRBD1. Losses at the gene ends were 2 bases for V and 0 bases for J; bases not matched to a gene: 7. This CDR3 region has 17 residues. Germline loops: CDR1 MDHEN, CDR2 SYDVKM. CDR3 bases: TGTGCCAGCAGTTTAGGGGCAGGGGGTGGTAGCAATCAGCCCCAGCATTTT. Translated: CASSLGAGGGSNQPQHF.

DNA for the CDR3: TGTGCCAGCAGCTTAGCCTTAGCGGGTGGAGGCAATGAGCAGTTCTTC. It is translated as CASSLALAGGGNEQFF. The genes are TRBV11-2 and TRBJ2-1; 7 nucleotides align to TRBD2. The germline V gene encodes CDR1 SGHAT and CDR2 FQNNGV. Trimming at V came to 1 base and at J to 6 bases, leaving 9 bases not matched to a gene. The CDR3 has 16 residues.

The rearrangement uses TRBV4-2 and TRBJ1-4, with a weak D call TRBD1 (5 bases). Germline V gene data show CDR1 as LGHNA and CDR2 as YNFKEQ. Trimming removed 2 bases at V and 2 bases at J, with 9 bases between. CDR3 length equals 15 residues. The CDR3 region has the DNA TGTGCCAGCAGCCAATGGGGGGGTACTAATGAAAAACTGTTTTTT. Its translation is CASSQWGGTNEKLFF.

This clone is a singleton in its sample. The chain combines TRBV5-4 with TRBJ1-4, with D possibly matching TRBD1 (5 bases). Germline values: CDR1 SGHNT, CDR2 YYREEE (reference sequence). The V end lost 2 bases, the J end lost 13 bases, and 9 bases lay between the germline ends. This CDR3 is built from 11 residues. Here the CDR3 reads CASSLGDRLFF. CDR3 coding DNA: TGTGCCAGCAGCTTAGGGGACCGACTGTTTTTT.

The CDR3, as DNA: TGTGCCAGCAGTCCAAATGGGCGGGGGAACACTGAAGCTTTCTTT. The encoded protein is CASSPNGRGNTEAFF. The V and J genes are TRBV27 and TRBJ1-1, with D unclear. This CDR3 spans 15 amino acids. Trimming pared 5 bases from V and 1 base from J, leaving 14 bases between. CDR1 is MNHEY and CDR2 is SMNVEV in the germline V gene (reference sequence).

The rearrangement links TRBV19 to TRBJ2-3; 10 nucleotides line up with TRBD2. V lost 5 bases to trimming and J lost 1 base; unmatched junction nucleotides: 3. The CDR3 is 15 residues long. From germline, CDR1 is LNHDA and CDR2 SQIVND (reference sequence). CDR3 in DNA: TGTGCCAGTAGTGGACTAGCGGAGGGCACAGATACGCAGTATTTT. Translation gives CASSGLAEGTDTQYF.

The rearrangement links TRBV25-1 to TRBJ1-2; no clear D. Looked up from germline, CDR1 is MGHDK and CDR2 is SYGVNS. The CDR3 is 13 residues long. V was shortened by 8 bases and J by 4 bases, with 14 bases between the two germline ends. The CDR3 DNA sequence: TGTGCCAGCCAAAATGCAGGTAGCTATGGCTACACCTTC. Its protein product is CASQNAGSYGYTF.

The chain is built from TRBV4-1 and TRBJ2-3; weak D call: TRBD2 (6 bases). CDR3 size: 17 residues. Deletions cut 4 bases from V and 1 base from J, with 18 bases between. From germline, CDR1 is MGHRA and CDR2 YSYEKL. DNA of the CDR3: TGCGCCAGCAGCCCACAACAGATAACGGGGGGCACAGATACGCAGTATTTT. Translated, it gives CASSPQQITGGTDTQYF.

This clone was recorded only once. This chain uses TRBV28 with TRBJ1-2; D ambiguous. CDR3 length: 13 residues. CDR1 and CDR2 (germline): MDHEN, SYDVKM. Trimming stripped 4 bases from V and 2 bases from J, with 8 bases between. In DNA form, the CDR3 reads TGTGCCAGCAGTTGGAACGGGAACTATGGCTACACCTTC. Translation gives CASSWNGNYGYTF.

A word on this clone: Other DNA sequences in the sample encode the same CDR3. The chain combines TRBV7-2 with TRBJ2-6, with D unresolved. Between the trimmed V and J ends, which lost 1 base and 1 base, there was a span of 5 bases. Germline loops: CDR1 SGHTA, CDR2 FQGNSA. The CDR3 is made up of 15 amino acids. CDR3 sequence reads: CASSLGLSGANVLTF. The CDR3 nucleotides are TGTGCCAGCAGCTTAGGGCTTTCTGGGGCCAACGTCCTGACTTTC.

The CDR3 region is CASSLEVATQYF. CDR3 bases: TGTGCCAGCAGCTTAGAGGTCGCTACGCAGTATTTT. The V call is TRBV7-2, the J call TRBJ2-3; unclear D gene. Germline loops: CDR1 SGHTA, CDR2 FQGNSA. The CDR3 spans 12 residues. The V gene lost 1 base and the J gene lost 8 bases, with 7 bases spanning the gap.

The V and J genes are TRBV7-8 and TRBJ1-4; no definite D call. There are 15 residues in the CDR3. V dropped 7 bases and J dropped 0 bases, with 12 bases sitting between them. The V gene's germline CDR1 is SGHVS and CDR2 FQNEAQ. Written as DNA, the CDR3 is TGTGCCAGCACCCCTTTTAGAGCAACTAATGAAAAACTGTTTTTT. Amino acid sequence: CASTPFRATNEKLFF.

The chain uses TRBV10-1 and TRBJ2-1; no clear D gene. The V gene's germline CDR1 is WNHNN and CDR2 SYGVQD (reference sequence). The CDR3 totals 14 residues. V gave up 0 bases and J gave up 4 bases, with 7 bases separating them. DNA of the CDR3: TGCGCCAGCAGTGAGTCTGTGGTTTACAATGAGCAGTTCTTC. It translates to CASSESVVYNEQFF.

This clone has just one count. The V and J genes are TRBV27 and TRBJ2-3, with D possibly TRBD2 on 5 matching bases. Trimming left V 5 bases short and J 3 bases short, with 15 bases between. CDR1 and CDR2 from the germline V gene are MNHEY and SMNVEV (reference sequence). The CDR3 sequence is 15 residues long. The chain's CDR3 is CASSGWEPHTDTQYF. The CDR3 bases are TGTGCCAGCAGTGGGTGGGAGCCTCATACAGATACGCAGTATTTT.

This clone has a handful of counts. The rearrangement joins TRBV11-2 to TRBJ2-7; no clear D. CDR3 length: 12 residues. Germline lookup yields CDR1 SGHAT and CDR2 FQNNGV. Trimming left V 5 bases short and J 4 bases short, with 9 bases between. The CDR3 DNA sequence: TGTGCCAGCAGCCCGACACTTTACGAGCAGTACTTC. Its translation: CASSPTLYEQYF. Full variable domain (outside the CDR3, taken from reference TRBV11-2 and TRBJ2-7): EAGVAQSPRYKIIEKRQSVAFWCNPISGHATLYWYQQILGQGPKLLIQFQNNGVVDDSQLPKDRFSAERLKGVDSTLKIQPAKLEDSAVYLCASSPTLYEQYFGPGTRLTVT.

With respect to this clone: This sample includes further DNA sequences coding for the same CDR3. The genes are TRBV18 and TRBJ2-3; D ambiguous. Trimming cost V 3 bases and J 0 bases, with 7 bases left between them. The germline gives CDR1 KGHSH, CDR2 LQKENI. The CDR3 totals 14 residues. The CDR3 sequence is CASSPGRSTDTQYF. The CDR3, as DNA: TGTGCCAGCTCACCGGGTCGGAGCACAGATACGCAGTATTTT.

The chain employs TRBV5-8 and TRBJ2-5; either TRBD1 or TRBD2 may fit D (5 bases each). Germline V gene sequence: CDR1 SGHTS, CDR2 YDEGEE. CDR3 length: 15 amino acids. Trimming pared 6 bases from V and 4 bases from J, leaving 19 bases between. The CDR3 here is CASTSGMGERETQYF. In nucleotides, the CDR3 is TGTGCCAGCACTTCCGGGATGGGGGAGAGAGAGACCCAGTACTTC. The whole variable domain, filled in from reference TRBV5-8 and TRBJ2-5, reads EAGVTQSPTHLIKTRGQQATLRCSPISGHTSVYWYQQALGLGLQFLLWYDEGEERNRGNFPPRFSGRQFPNYSSELNVNALELEDSALYLCASTSGMGERETQYFGPGTRLLVL.

The DNA for the CDR3 is TGTGCCAGCAGTTTCCGGGACTTTTCATACTACGAGCAGTACTTC. It codes for CASSFRDFSYYEQYF. The chain combines TRBV6-1 with TRBJ2-7; a weak D match, TRBD2 (6 bases). Germline V gene lookup returns CDR1 MNHNS and CDR2 SASEGT. Deletions cut 5 bases from V and 3 bases from J, with 17 bases between. CDR3 length equals 15 residues.

The chain has TRBV6-1 and TRBJ1-1; maybe TRBD1 (5 bases). The CDR3 has 13 amino acids. Germline V gene lookup returns CDR1 MNHNS and CDR2 SASEGT. V was pared by 4 bases and J by 7 bases, with 13 bases between. CDR3 sequence (DNA): TGTGCCAGCAGTGGACCCCTGAGGGGTGAAGCTTTCTTT. It translates to CASSGPLRGEAFF.

V usage is TRBV4-1 and J usage is TRBJ1-2; 7 nucleotides match TRBD1. V was pared by 5 bases and J by 2 bases, with 11 bases of the junction left unmatched. Germline V gene data show CDR1 as MGHRA and CDR2 as YSYEKL. This CDR3 spans 16 amino acids. CDR3 protein: CASSFRPGQPNYGYTF. As DNA, the CDR3 is TGCGCCAGCAGCTTTCGGCCGGGACAGCCGAACTATGGCTACACCTTC.

The chain is built from TRBV19 and TRBJ2-3; D is unclear. Per germline, CDR1 LNHDA and CDR2 SQIVND (reference sequence). The CDR3 runs 15 residues. Trimming left V 6 bases short and J 5 bases short, with 18 bases between. The CDR3 DNA sequence: TGTGCCAGTAGGGGTGGGCCCTCCAGGTTAGATACGCAGTATTTT. Encoded protein: CASRGGPSRLDTQYF.

J is TRBJ2-5 and V is TRBV5-1; the match to TRBD1 covers 12 bases. The J call may be faulty, since TRBJ2-7 better matches the DNA end. Germline lookup yields CDR1 SGHRS and CDR2 YFSETQ. This CDR3 contains 14 residues. This chain's CDR3 is CASSLGTGGLEQYF. In DNA form, the CDR3 reads TGCGCCAGCAGCTTAGGGACAGGGGGCCTCGAGCAGTACTTC.

V and J are TRBV7-9 and TRBJ2-7, with 8 bases aligning to TRBD1. V was pared by 5 bases and J by 3 bases, with 9 bases of the junction left unmatched. The CDR3 is 15 amino acids. Looked up from germline, CDR1 is SEHNR and CDR2 is FQNEAQ (reference sequence). This chain's CDR3 is CASSATGTGHYEQYF. The CDR3 DNA is TGTGCCAGCAGCGCAACCGGGACAGGACACTACGAGCAGTACTTC.